These 32 T cell receptor beta chains share one sample of origin, sequenced in a study of blood T cell repertoires in COVID-19. Using immunoSEQ multiplex PCR, the repertoire was profiled, and TCRdb retains in-frame clones only, with some absent. The sample records 150,000 or so clones, roughly 85% being singletons. Sequencing was done on a sample of PBMCs or T cells enriched from blood (not recorded which). These receptors originate from a man in his sixties who had recovered from COVID-19.

The rearrangement uses TRBV6-5 and TRBJ1-5; TRBD1 might be the D (6 bases). Per germline, CDR1 MNHEY and CDR2 SVGAGI. The CDR3 loop spans 14 amino acids. Trimming removed 6 bases from V and 5 bases from J, with 14 bases in between. The CDR3 region is CASRRGFGDQPQHF. The CDR3, as DNA: TGTGCCAGCAGGAGGGGGTTTGGCGATCAGCCCCAGCATTTT.

The count of this clone is one. V and J are TRBV6-5 and TRBJ1-5; D uncertain. Germline V gene sequence: CDR1 MNHEY, CDR2 SVGAGI. Between the trimmed V and J ends, which lost 6 bases and 4 bases, there was a span of 13 bases. The CDR3 is 14 amino acids. CDR3 nucleotide sequence: TGTGCCAGCAGGGAGGGCTACGTTAATCAGCCCCAGCATTTT. This translates into CASREGYVNQPQHF.

The gene calls are TRBV18 and TRBJ2-7, with D perhaps TRBD2 (7 bases). CDR3 size: 17 residues. Trimming removed 3 bases at V and 0 bases at J, with 18 bases between. The germline CDR1 and CDR2 sequences are KGHSH and LQKENI. The CDR3 DNA reads as TGTGCCAGCTCACCCACTGGGGGGGCGACGACCTCCTACGAGCAGTACTTC. The encoded protein is CASSPTGGATTSYEQYF.

This clone appeared a few times. The chain combines TRBV19 with TRBJ2-7; 8 bases align to TRBD1. V shed 6 bases, J shed 9 bases, and the junction held 16 bases outside the gene matches. The CDR3 runs 15 residues. Germline V gene sequence: CDR1 LNHDA, CDR2 SQIVND (reference sequence). The CDR3 DNA sequence: TGTGCCAGTAGCCCCTACGGACAGGGCGCCTACCGGCAGTACTTC. As protein: CASSPYGQGAYRQYF.

This clone was detected only once. The rearrangement joins TRBV5-1 to TRBJ2-1, with D possibly being TRBD2 (6 bases). The CDR3 sequence is 17 residues long. CDR1 is SGHRS, CDR2 YFSETQ, per germline. V was trimmed by 1 base and J by 6 bases, leaving 20 bases between them. The CDR3 loop reads CASSLLLGTPLSNEQFF. CDR3 DNA sequence: TGCGCCAGCAGCTTGCTCCTAGGGACTCCCCTTAGCAATGAGCAGTTCTTC.

The chain couples TRBV5-1 to TRBJ2-2, with D possibly being TRBD2 (6 bases). This CDR3 spans 16 amino acids. V gave up 5 bases and J gave up 0 bases, with 14 bases separating them. From germline, CDR1 is SGHRS and CDR2 YFSETQ. In nucleotides, the CDR3 is TGCGCCAGCAGTCCCGGACTACGGGCGAACACCGGGGAGCTGTTTTTT. Encoded protein: CASSPGLRANTGELFF.

The V gene is TRBV12-3 or TRBV12-4, the J gene TRBJ2-1, with a possible D match to TRBD2 (6 bases). The CDR3 loop spans 11 amino acids. V lost 2 bases, J lost 10 bases, and 6 bases lay in between. CDR3 protein: CASSLSGEQFF. DNA for the CDR3: TGTGCCAGCAGTTTAAGCGGGGAGCAGTTCTTC.

V is TRBV13 and J is TRBJ2-1; TRBD2 matches at 15 bases. With 5 bases clipped from V and 1 base from J, the junction kept 3 bases outside the gene matches. Germline CDR1 is PRHDT and CDR2 is FYEKMQ (reference sequence). There are 17 residues in the CDR3. The CDR3 spells CASSPGTSGGSYNEQFF. DNA of the CDR3: TGTGCCAGCAGCCCAGGGACTAGCGGGGGGTCCTACAATGAGCAGTTCTTC.

This chain joins TRBV6-1 and TRBJ2-3; TRBD2 matches 14 bases. The CDR3 contains 18 residues. Trimming removed 0 bases from V and 1 base from J; junction bases left unmatched: 3. Germline CDR1 reads MNHNS; CDR2 reads SASEGT. The CDR3 is CASSEARGLAGGTDTQYF. The CDR3 coding sequence is TGTGCCAGCAGTGAAGCCCGGGGACTAGCGGGAGGCACAGATACGCAGTATTTT.

The chain recombines TRBV5-1 with TRBJ1-3, with D unclear. The V end was cut by 4 bases, the J end by 3 bases, with 14 bases between. The CDR3 is 15 residues long. Germline V CDR1 and CDR2: SGHRS, YFSETQ. The CDR3 spells CASSQGGLGGNTIYF. CDR3 nucleotides: TGCGCCAGCAGCCAAGGAGGGCTTGGTGGAAACACCATATATTTT.

This chain connects TRBV10-3 to TRBJ2-1; 7 nucleotides agree with TRBD2. CDR3 length: 13 residues. The J segment lost 6 bases and the V segment lost 4 bases, leaving 3 bases of the junction unmatched. Germline V lookup: CDR1 ENHRY, CDR2 SYGVKD. CDR3: CAISGLAINEQFF. The CDR3 DNA reads TGTGCCATCAGTGGACTAGCAATCAATGAGCAGTTCTTC.

This clone was picked up a small number of times. The V call is TRBV6-5, the J call TRBJ2-1; unclear D gene. The germline CDR1 and CDR2 sequences are MNHEY and SVGAGI. The CDR3 loop spans 11 amino acids. V gave up 6 bases and J gave up 3 bases, with 3 bases separating them. The CDR3 is CASRLYNEQFF. In DNA, the CDR3 is TGTGCCAGCAGACTCTACAATGAGCAGTTCTTC.

V usage is TRBV19 and J usage is TRBJ1-4; no clear D gene. The ends were cut back, 2 bases at V and 5 bases at J, with 12 bases in the middle. The CDR3 has 15 amino acids. Per the germline V gene, CDR1 is LNHDA and CDR2 is SQIVND (reference sequence). DNA of the CDR3: TGTGCCAGTAGTATATGGGAACGCGGGAATGAAAAACTGTTTTTT. This codes for CASSIWERGNEKLFF.

The chain has TRBV18 and TRBJ2-4; D might be TRBD1 (7 bases). V gave up 0 bases and J gave up 0 bases, with 12 bases separating them. The germline V gene encodes CDR1 KGHSH and CDR2 LQKENI. The CDR3 spans 17 residues. CDR3 protein: CASSPPDREAAKNIQYF. CDR3 DNA sequence: TGTGCCAGCTCACCACCCGACAGGGAGGCAGCCAAAAACATTCAGTACTTC.

This clone was observed many times. The rearrangement uses TRBV6-1 and TRBJ1-6; D ambiguous. CDR3 size: 14 residues. The germline V gene encodes CDR1 MNHNS and CDR2 SASEGT. The V and J ends lost 0 bases and 10 bases respectively, with 10 bases between them. CDR3 region: CASSEAIQRSPLHF. The CDR3 bases are TGTGCCAGCAGTGAAGCGATCCAGCGGTCACCCCTCCACTTT.

V is TRBV6-2 or TRBV6-3 and J is TRBJ2-3, with 12 positions matching TRBD2. The trim removed 2 bases at V and 7 bases at J, leaving 13 bases unmatched. The CDR3 sequence is 18 residues long. Germline V gene sequence: CDR1 MNHEY, CDR2 SVGEGT. The CDR3 loop reads CASSYGLAGGSIRNTQYF. CDR3 DNA sequence: TGTGCCAGCAGTTACGGCCTAGCGGGGGGGTCGATCAGAAATACGCAGTATTTT.

Points on this clone: This specimen includes other DNA sequences encoding the same CDR3. The V call is TRBV7-3, the J call TRBJ1-1; TRBD1 is a possible D gene (6 bases). CDR3 length: 13 amino acids. Germline V gives CDR1 SGHTA, CDR2 FQGTGA. V lost 3 bases and J 1 base, leaving 6 bases between the germline ends. CDR3 loop: CASSLGQNTEAFF. The CDR3 DNA is TGTGCCAGCAGCTTGGGACAGAACACTGAAGCTTTCTTT.

This sequence joins TRBV3-1 (or the pseudogene TRBV3-2) and TRBJ2-2; possible D gene TRBD2, 5 bases. The CDR3 covers 12 residues. Deletions cut 3 bases from V and 7 bases from J, with 6 bases between. Germline CDR1 reads LGHDT; CDR2 reads YNNKEL (reference sequence). In DNA, the CDR3 is TGTGCCAGCAGCCATAGCGACGGGGAGCTGTTTTTT. This translates into CASSHSDGELFF.

Here the CDR3 reads CASSLRWGTPPEQFF. The DNA for the CDR3 is TGTGCCAGCAGCTTAAGGTGGGGCACTCCCCCTGAGCAGTTCTTC. The chain is built from TRBV7-2 and TRBJ2-1; possibly TRBD1 for D (5 bases). Germline V gene lookup returns CDR1 SGHTA and CDR2 FQGNSA. This CDR3 has 15 amino acids. Trimming took 2 bases from V and 9 from J, leaving 17 bases between them.

The chain employs TRBV27 and TRBJ1-4; D possibly corresponds to TRBD1 (5 bases). The germline gives CDR1 MNHEY, CDR2 SMNVEV (reference sequence). The CDR3 sequence is 13 residues long. V lost 3 bases, J lost 5 bases, and 7 bases lay in between. The CDR3 protein is CASSLRQNEKLFF. Written as DNA, the CDR3 is TGTGCCAGCAGTTTGAGACAGAATGAAAAACTGTTTTTT.

This clone was detected once. V and J are TRBV13 and TRBJ2-3; 7 bases map to TRBD2. The V gene end was trimmed by 3 bases and the J gene end by 2 bases; junction bases not matched to a gene: 8. The CDR3 runs 16 residues. Germline V gene lookup returns CDR1 PRHDT and CDR2 FYEKMQ (reference sequence). CDR3: CASSFRASGPTDTQYF. The CDR3 DNA is TGTGCCAGCAGCTTCAGGGCTAGCGGACCCACAGATACGCAGTATTTT.

The chain carries TRBV5-6 and TRBJ1-5, with D hard to call. Germline V gives CDR1 SGHDT, CDR2 YYEEEE. Trimming stripped 1 base from V and 2 bases from J, with 10 bases between. The CDR3 sequence is 15 residues long. The CDR3, as DNA: TGTGCCAGCAGCTTGCGGAACAGTGGCAATCAGCCCCAGCATTTT. It specifies CASSLRNSGNQPQHF.

CDR3 sequence reads: CASSSGTGVNEQFF. The DNA of the CDR3 is TGCGCCAGCAGCTCCGGGACAGGAGTTAATGAGCAGTTCTTC. This chain connects TRBV5-1 to TRBJ2-1, with TRBD1 matching 8 bases. Losses at the gene ends were 3 bases for V and 7 bases for J; bases not matched to a gene: 6. The CDR3 consists of 14 residues. The germline gives CDR1 SGHRS, CDR2 YFSETQ.

This chain connects TRBV6-2 or TRBV6-3 to TRBJ1-1; D not resolved. The germline V and J ends were trimmed by 5 bases and 0 bases, with 16 bases remaining between them. Germline CDR1 is MNHEY and CDR2 is SVGEGT. The CDR3 has 16 residues. Here the CDR3 reads CASSLPPTPLNTEAFF. The CDR3 DNA reads as TGTGCCAGCAGTCTTCCTCCGACACCACTGAACACTGAAGCTTTCTTT.

This clone has a handful of counts. The chain employs TRBV3-1 (or the pseudogene TRBV3-2) and TRBJ2-7; TRBD2 aligns across 12 bases. The CDR3 runs to 16 residues. Germline V lookup: CDR1 LGHDT, CDR2 YNNKEL (reference sequence). V lost 1 base and J lost 7; bases outside the gene matches: 8. In DNA, the CDR3 is TGTGCCAGCAGCCAAGGCTTGGGACTAGCGGGCGGAGAGCAGTACTTC. Its translation: CASSQGLGLAGGEQYF.

V and J are TRBV19 and TRBJ1-2; 9 positions agree with TRBD1. This CDR3 is 16 amino acids long. J gave up 4 bases and V 4 bases, and 10 bases lay outside the gene matches. Germline loops: CDR1 LNHDA, CDR2 SQIVND (reference sequence). CDR3 bases: TGTGCCAGTAGTAGCCCGCGGACAGGGGCGACCTATGGCTACACCTTC. Amino acids: CASSSPRTGATYGYTF.

The chain recombines TRBV27 with TRBJ2-3, with D perhaps matching TRBD2 (6 bases). V was clipped by 5 bases and J by 4 bases, with 13 bases between them. Germline V CDR1 and CDR2: MNHEY, SMNVEV (reference sequence). The CDR3 runs 14 residues. DNA of the CDR3: TGTGCCAGCAGTGATAGTGGGGAGGCAGATACGCAGTATTTT. It codes for CASSDSGEADTQYF.

V usage is TRBV7-3 and J usage is TRBJ2-7; D gene unclear. This CDR3 comprises 13 residues. V shed 3 bases and J shed 2 bases, with 8 bases lying between them. The germline V gene has CDR1 SGHTA and CDR2 FQGTGA. This chain's CDR3 is CASSLAQTYEQYF. CDR3 nucleotides: TGTGCCAGCAGCTTGGCACAGACCTACGAGCAGTACTTC.

J is TRBJ1-2 and V is TRBV28; D possibly corresponds to TRBD1 (5 bases). Germline CDR1 MDHEN, CDR2 SYDVKM. There are 14 residues in the CDR3. With 10 bases removed from V and 7 bases from J, the gap between germline ends came to 22 bases. CDR3 residues: CATSETATWGGYTF. In DNA, the CDR3 is TGTGCCACATCCGAGACAGCCACCTGGGGTGGCTACACCTTC.

V gene TRBV5-1 combines with J gene TRBJ1-2; D unresolved. The CDR3 totals 12 residues. From germline, CDR1 is SGHRS and CDR2 YFSETQ. V was pared by 2 bases and J by 6 bases, with 8 bases between. The CDR3: CASSFVGDGYTF. As DNA, the CDR3 is TGCGCCAGCAGCTTCGTCGGGGATGGCTACACCTTC.

This clone was seen just once. This sequence joins TRBV6-5 and TRBJ1-6; D gene unclear. This CDR3 has 13 amino acids. Germline V gene sequence: CDR1 MNHEY, CDR2 SVGAGI. Trimming removed 8 bases from V and 0 bases from J, with 5 bases in between. The CDR3 DNA reads as TGTGCCAGCGCGAGCTCCTATAATTCACCCCTCCACTTT. Its translation is CASASSYNSPLHF.

V gene TRBV5-5 combines with J gene TRBJ1-5; D gene uncertain. V was trimmed by 4 bases and J by 3 bases, leaving 5 bases between them. Looked up from germline, CDR1 is SGHKS and CDR2 is YYEKEE (reference sequence). This CDR3 has 12 residues. This CDR3 reads CASSLLNQPQHF. In DNA form, the CDR3 reads TGTGCCAGCAGCCTTCTCAATCAGCCCCAGCATTTT.